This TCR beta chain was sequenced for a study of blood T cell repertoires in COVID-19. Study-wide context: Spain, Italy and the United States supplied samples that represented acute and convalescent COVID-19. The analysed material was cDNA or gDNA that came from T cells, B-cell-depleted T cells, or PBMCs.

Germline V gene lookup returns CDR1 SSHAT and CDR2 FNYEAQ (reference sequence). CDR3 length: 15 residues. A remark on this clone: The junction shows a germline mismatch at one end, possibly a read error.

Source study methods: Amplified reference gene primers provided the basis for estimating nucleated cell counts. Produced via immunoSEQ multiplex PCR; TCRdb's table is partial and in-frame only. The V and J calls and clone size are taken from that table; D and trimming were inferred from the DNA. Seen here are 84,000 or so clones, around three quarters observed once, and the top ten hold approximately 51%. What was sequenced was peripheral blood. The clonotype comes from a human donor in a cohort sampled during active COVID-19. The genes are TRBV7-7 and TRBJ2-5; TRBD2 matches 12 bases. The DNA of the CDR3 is TGTGCTAGCAGCCCAGGACTAGCGGGGCAAGAGACCCAGTACTTC. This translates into CASSPGLAGQETQYF.